These 4 T cell receptor beta chains were sequenced from one sample in a study of shared clonotypes between healthy human individuals. Using immunoSEQ multiplex PCR, the repertoire was profiled, and TCRdb retains in-frame clones only, with some absent. The sample contains about 2.3 million clones, about nine tenths of which appear only once. The sequencing sample was made of naive CD4+ T cells from PBMCs. Noted subset: CD45RA+ positively selected. These receptors were collected from a man aged 18 to 29 in good health. Some clones in this sample may be carry-over from other donors' samples.

V is TRBV7-3 and J is TRBJ2-2; 11 bases fit TRBD1. This CDR3 region has 15 residues. The V gene's germline CDR1 is SGHTA and CDR2 FQGTGA. Trimming at V came to 5 bases and at J to 9 bases, leaving 8 bases not matched to a gene. The CDR3 spells CASSPGQGVGRELFF. The CDR3 DNA sequence: TGTGCCAGCAGCCCGGGACAGGGGGTCGGCCGGGAGCTGTTTTTT.

The chain joins TRBV7-2 to TRBJ2-1, with D possibly being TRBD2 (7 bases). The CDR3 sequence is 15 residues long. Between the trimmed V and J ends, which lost 3 bases and 7 bases, there was a span of 16 bases. In germline, CDR1 is SGHTA, CDR2 FQGNSA. The chain's CDR3 is CASSLRGPSGNEQFF. The CDR3 DNA is TGTGCCAGCAGCTTGCGGGGGCCCTCTGGAAATGAGCAGTTCTTC.

In nucleotides, the CDR3 is TGTGCCAGCTCACCCCAGGGTTTTGCTGAAGCTTTCTTT. Translating it yields CASSPQGFAEAFF. The genes are TRBV18 and TRBJ1-1, with a weak D call TRBD1 (5 bases). V lost 3 bases and J 6 bases, leaving 11 bases between the germline ends. The CDR3 totals 13 residues. The germline V gene encodes CDR1 KGHSH and CDR2 LQKENI.

The chain has TRBV10-1 and TRBJ2-7; 12 bases align to TRBD2. The CDR3 sequence is 14 residues long. The V segment lost 4 bases and the J segment 3 bases; nucleotides outside the gene matches: 1. The V gene's germline CDR1 is WNHNN and CDR2 SYGVQD (reference sequence). The CDR3 loop is CASSGLAGVYEQYF. CDR3 bases: TGCGCCAGCAGTGGACTAGCGGGAGTCTACGAGCAGTACTTC.